The 22 T cell receptor beta chains below come from one sample, sequenced in a study of CD8 T cells in Susac syndrome. Reverse transcription of roughly 0.5 to 1 ug RNA was performed with random hexamers. TCRdb reanalysed the immunoSEQ multiplex PCR reads using MiXCR and keeps one entry per CDR3 protein. The sample includes 95,000 to 150,000 distinct CDR3 sequences, 96% of them seen just once. Source material: CD4+ T cells from PBMCs. The receptors here all came from a human donor with Susac syndrome.

The rearrangement joins TRBV12-3 or TRBV12-4 to TRBJ1-1; D perhaps matches TRBD1 (5 bases). The V end lost 2 bases, the J end lost 1 base, and 8 bases lay between the germline ends. There are 14 residues in the CDR3. The CDR3 nucleotides are TGTGCCAGCAGTTTAAGACAGCCGAACACTGAAGCTTTCTTT. This sequence encodes CASSLRQPNTEAFF.

The chain recombines TRBV4-1 with TRBJ2-4; 8 nucleotides agree with TRBD2. V lost 1 base and J lost 0; bases outside the gene matches: 11. Per germline, CDR1 MGHRA and CDR2 YSYEKL. The CDR3 runs to 19 residues. DNA for the CDR3: TGCGCCAGCAGCCAAGTTTCCACTAGCGGAACCTTAGCCAAAAACATTCAGTACTTC. Its protein product is CASSQVSTSGTLAKNIQYF.

The rearrangement joins TRBV4-2 to TRBJ1-2; D is undetermined. Germline CDR1 reads LGHNA; CDR2 reads YNFKEQ. V dropped 1 base and J dropped 4 bases, with 16 bases sitting between them. The CDR3 loop spans 16 amino acids. The CDR3 loop reads CASSQGEGIGFYGYTF. CDR3 DNA: TGTGCCAGCAGCCAAGGTGAAGGGATCGGATTCTATGGCTACACCTTC.

The chain's CDR3 is CASSFGGRPNEQYF. CDR3 DNA sequence: TGTGCCAGCAGCTTTGGCGGGAGGCCCAACGAGCAGTACTTC. The rearrangement uses TRBV7-2 and TRBJ2-7, with 8 bases matching TRBD2. The V gene end was trimmed by 3 bases and the J gene end by 5 bases; junction bases not matched to a gene: 6. This CDR3 is 14 amino acids long. The V gene's germline CDR1 is SGHTA and CDR2 FQGNSA.

The chain uses TRBV2 and TRBJ2-1, with 8 bases identical to TRBD2. Germline V gene data show CDR1 as SNHLY and CDR2 as FYNNEI. This CDR3 region has 12 residues. Losses at the gene ends were 5 bases for V and 8 bases for J; bases not matched to a gene: 2. The CDR3 reads CASSPGGDEQFF. In DNA form, the CDR3 reads TGTGCCAGCAGTCCGGGAGGGGATGAGCAGTTCTTC.

The chain carries TRBV20-1 and TRBJ2-5; 9 bases agree with TRBD1. V dropped 5 bases and J dropped 5; count of bases not matched to a gene: 6. Germline V lookup: CDR1 DFQATT, CDR2 SNEGSKA (reference sequence). The length of the CDR3 is 13 residues. CDR3 in amino acids: CSAYRGLGETQYF. The CDR3 DNA sequence: TGCAGTGCTTACAGGGGGCTGGGGGAGACCCAGTACTTC.

This clonotype was seen only once. V usage is TRBV6-2 or TRBV6-3 and J usage is TRBJ2-7, with D possibly TRBD1 on 6 matching bases. Germline V gene data show CDR1 as MNHEY and CDR2 as SVGEGT. V lost 2 bases, J lost 2 bases, and 13 bases lay in between. CDR3 length equals 15 residues. CDR3 residues: CASSYARGSAYEQYF. The CDR3, as DNA: TGTGCCAGCAGTTACGCCAGGGGTTCGGCCTACGAGCAGTACTTC.

The chain joins TRBV5-4 to TRBJ2-7; 9 bases match TRBD2. V trimming: 7 bases; J trimming: 5 bases; junction bases outside the gene matches: 7. The CDR3 length is 13 residues. Per germline, CDR1 SGHNT and CDR2 YYREEE (reference sequence). For the CDR3, the DNA is TGTGCCAGCTTTAGCGGGAGTGGCGACGAGCAGTACTTC. This translates into CASFSGSGDEQYF. The entire variable domain, with the rest obtained from reference TRBV5-4 and TRBJ2-7, is as follows: ETGVTQSPTHLIKTRGQQVTLRCSSQSGHNTVSWYQQALGQGPQFIFQYYREEENGRGNFPPRFSGLQFPNYSSELNVNALELDDSALYLCASFSGSGDEQYFGPGTRLTVT.

The V and J genes are TRBV20-1 and TRBJ2-1; 11 nucleotides align to TRBD2. V lost 4 bases, J lost 4 bases, and 12 bases stayed unmatched. This CDR3 is 17 amino acids long. The germline CDR1 and CDR2 sequences are DFQATT and SNEGSKA (reference sequence). The DNA of the CDR3 is TGCAGTGCTATCCCCTATAGCGGGAGGGCCTGGTACAATGAGCAGTTCTTC. This encodes CSAIPYSGRAWYNEQFF.

This sequence joins TRBV2 and TRBJ2-3, with TRBD2 matching 9 bases. The germline CDR1 and CDR2 sequences are SNHLY and FYNNEI. The ends lost 8 bases at V and 4 bases at J; junction bases unmatched: 10. The CDR3 is 15 amino acids. CDR3 amino acids: CASDKAGGPSDTQYF. CDR3 DNA: TGTGCCAGCGATAAGGCGGGAGGGCCCTCAGATACGCAGTATTTT.

The chain is built from TRBV4-2 and TRBJ2-1; TRBD2 matches 9 bases. Per germline, CDR1 LGHNA and CDR2 YNFKEQ. CDR3 length: 15 amino acids. V lost 10 bases and J lost 4; bases outside the gene matches: 11. Written as DNA, the CDR3 is TGTGCCACGAGCCTGCGGCGGGGGGGGTACAATGAGCAGTTCTTC. It specifies CATSLRRGGYNEQFF.

The J gene is TRBJ2-7, the V gene TRBV5-1; D possibly matches TRBD1 or TRBD2 (5 bases each). CDR3 length: 13 residues. Germline V CDR1 and CDR2: SGHRS, YFSETQ. V lost 5 bases to trimming and J lost 0 bases, with 9 bases between them. The CDR3 DNA sequence: TGCGCCAGCAGGGGGACCCCCTCCTACGAGCAGTACTTC. Protein product: CASRGTPSYEQYF.

The chain links TRBV2 to TRBJ2-1; D possibly matches TRBD1 or TRBD2 (5 bases each). Trimming shortened V by 8 bases and J by 2 bases, and 13 bases separated the two germline ends. Germline CDR1 SNHLY, CDR2 FYNNEI. The CDR3 contains 14 residues. The CDR3 nucleotides read TGTGCCAGCGGGGGAATGCCCCCCTACAATGAGCAGTTCTTC. Translating it yields CASGGMPPYNEQFF.

This clonotype was picked up a small number of times. The chain uses TRBV3-1 and TRBJ2-5, with 9 nucleotides matching TRBD1. CDR1 and CDR2 (germline): LGHDT, YNNKEL (reference sequence). With 4 bases clipped from V and 4 bases from J, the junction kept 4 bases outside the gene matches. This CDR3 region has 14 residues. CDR3 residues: CASSLGQGTETQYF. CDR3 in DNA: TGTGCCAGCAGCCTCGGACAGGGGACAGAGACCCAGTACTTC.

The chain has TRBV29-1 and TRBJ2-3, with D uncertain. Germline CDR1 reads SQVTM; CDR2 reads ANQGSEA. The length of the CDR3 is 13 residues. V was trimmed by 5 bases and J by 2 bases, leaving 11 bases between them. The CDR3 DNA follows: TGCAGCGTTAGAGGCATCGCCACAGATACGCAGTATTTT. Amino acid sequence: CSVRGIATDTQYF.

This chain connects TRBV4-2 to TRBJ1-5, with TRBD1 as a possible D gene (6 bases). CDR1 and CDR2 from the germline V gene are LGHNA and YNFKEQ. This CDR3 has 15 residues. V lost 0 bases and J 7 bases, leaving 13 bases between the germline ends. The CDR3 here is CASSQDWDKAQPQHF. The CDR3 DNA reads TGTGCCAGCAGCCAAGATTGGGACAAGGCACAGCCCCAGCATTTT.

V usage is TRBV20-1 and J usage is TRBJ2-7; 8 positions agree with TRBD2. The CDR3 extends over 16 amino acids. Germline V gene sequence: CDR1 DFQATT, CDR2 SNEGSKA (reference sequence). V gave up 6 bases and J gave up 2 bases; unmatched junction bases: 15. This CDR3 is CSAEAPGLGRTYEQYF. The DNA of the CDR3 is TGCAGTGCCGAAGCCCCGGGACTAGGTCGTACCTACGAGCAGTACTTC.

The chain uses TRBV14 and TRBJ2-6; 9 bases match TRBD1. V lost 3 bases and J lost 0; bases outside the gene matches: 6. The germline gives CDR1 SGHDN, CDR2 FVKESK. The CDR3 has 18 amino acids. DNA of the CDR3: TGTGCCAGCAGCCACCTCGGACAGGGGAGCTCTGGGGCCAACGTCCTGACTTTC. It encodes CASSHLGQGSSGANVLTF.

This clonotype showed up just once. The rearrangement links TRBV19 to TRBJ2-1; D remains unclear. The V end lost 2 bases, the J end lost 4 bases, and 15 bases lay between the germline ends. The CDR3 runs 16 residues. Germline V lookup: CDR1 LNHDA, CDR2 SQIVND (reference sequence). CDR3 sequence (DNA): TGTGCCAGTAGTATATGGCTAACGGATGGTTACAATGAGCAGTTCTTC. Its protein product is CASSIWLTDGYNEQFF.

The chain has TRBV29-1 and TRBJ1-1, with 11 bases lining up with TRBD1. The germline V gene has CDR1 SQVTM and CDR2 ANQGSEA. This CDR3 has 13 amino acids. The V segment lost 4 bases and the J segment 3 bases; nucleotides outside the gene matches: 1. The CDR3 reads CSVGDRGDTEAFF. The CDR3, as DNA: TGCAGCGTTGGGGACAGGGGGGACACTGAAGCTTTCTTT.

The chain uses TRBV6-5 and TRBJ2-1, with 16 bases identical to TRBD2. CDR3 size: 18 residues. V dropped 2 bases and J dropped 0; count of bases not matched to a gene: 1. CDR1 is MNHEY and CDR2 is SVGAGI in the germline V gene. CDR3 sequence (DNA): TGTGCCAGCAGTTACGGGACTAGCGGGAGGGCCTCCTACAATGAGCAGTTCTTC. It encodes CASSYGTSGRASYNEQFF.

This chain links TRBV12-3 or TRBV12-4 with TRBJ2-2; D is unresolved. The V end was cut by 2 bases, the J end by 1 base, with 8 bases between. The CDR3 spans 15 residues. The CDR3 DNA sequence: TGTGCCAGCAGTTTACTGGCAGGGAACACCGGGGAGCTGTTTTTT. Translation: CASSLLAGNTGELFF.